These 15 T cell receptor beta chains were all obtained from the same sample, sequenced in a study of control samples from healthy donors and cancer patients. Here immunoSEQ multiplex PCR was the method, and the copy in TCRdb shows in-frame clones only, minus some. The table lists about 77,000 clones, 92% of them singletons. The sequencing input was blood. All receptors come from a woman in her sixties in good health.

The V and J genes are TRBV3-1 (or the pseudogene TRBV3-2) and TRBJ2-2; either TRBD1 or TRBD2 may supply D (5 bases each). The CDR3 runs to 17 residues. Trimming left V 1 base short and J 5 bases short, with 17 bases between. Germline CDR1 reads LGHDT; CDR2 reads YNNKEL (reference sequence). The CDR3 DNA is TGTGCCAGCAGCCAAGCGTTCGGGACCCCGGGGACCGGGGAGCTGTTTTTT. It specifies CASSQAFGTPGTGELFF.

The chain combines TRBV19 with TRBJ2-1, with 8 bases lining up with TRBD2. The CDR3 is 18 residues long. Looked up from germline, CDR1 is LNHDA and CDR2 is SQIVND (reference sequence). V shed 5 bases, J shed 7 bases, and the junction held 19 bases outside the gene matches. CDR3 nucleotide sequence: TGTGCCAGTAGTCGGGAGGGGGTCGCGGGAGATCTCGGAAATGAGCAGTTCTTC. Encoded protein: CASSREGVAGDLGNEQFF.

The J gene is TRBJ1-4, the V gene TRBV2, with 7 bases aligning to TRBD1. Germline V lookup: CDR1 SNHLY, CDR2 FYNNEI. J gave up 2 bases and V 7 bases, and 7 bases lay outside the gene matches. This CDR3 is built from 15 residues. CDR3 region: CASTVLQGTNEKLFF. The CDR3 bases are TGTGCCAGCACCGTACTACAGGGGACTAATGAAAAACTGTTTTTT.

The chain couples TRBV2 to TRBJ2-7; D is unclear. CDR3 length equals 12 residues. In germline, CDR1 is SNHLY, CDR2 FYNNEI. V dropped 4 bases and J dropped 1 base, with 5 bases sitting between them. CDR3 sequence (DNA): TGTGCCAGCAGTGTAGGGTCCTACGAGCAGTACTTC. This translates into CASSVGSYEQYF.

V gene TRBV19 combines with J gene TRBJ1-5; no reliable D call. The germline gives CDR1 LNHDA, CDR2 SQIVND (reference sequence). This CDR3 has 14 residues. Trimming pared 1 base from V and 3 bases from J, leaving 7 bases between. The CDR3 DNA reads TGTGCCAGTAGTATAGTCGGGGTCAATCAGCCCCAGCATTTT. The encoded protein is CASSIVGVNQPQHF.

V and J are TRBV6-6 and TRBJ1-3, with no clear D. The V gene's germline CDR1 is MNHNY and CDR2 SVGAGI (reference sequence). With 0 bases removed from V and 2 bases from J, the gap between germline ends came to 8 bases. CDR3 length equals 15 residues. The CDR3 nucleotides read TGTGCCAGCAGTTACTCGATCAGTGCTGGAAACACCATATATTTT. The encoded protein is CASSYSISAGNTIYF.

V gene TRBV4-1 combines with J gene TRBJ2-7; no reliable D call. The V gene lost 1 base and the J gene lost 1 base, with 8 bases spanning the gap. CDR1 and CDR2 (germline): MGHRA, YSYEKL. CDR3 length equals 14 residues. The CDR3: CASSQGSASYEQYF. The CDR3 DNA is TGCGCCAGCAGCCAAGGCAGCGCTTCCTACGAGCAGTACTTC.

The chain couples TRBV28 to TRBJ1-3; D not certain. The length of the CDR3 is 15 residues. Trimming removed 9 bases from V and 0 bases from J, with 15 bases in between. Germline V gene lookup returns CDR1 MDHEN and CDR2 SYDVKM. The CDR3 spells CASLAGSGSGNTIYF. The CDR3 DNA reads TGTGCCAGTCTAGCAGGTTCGGGCTCTGGAAACACCATATATTTT.

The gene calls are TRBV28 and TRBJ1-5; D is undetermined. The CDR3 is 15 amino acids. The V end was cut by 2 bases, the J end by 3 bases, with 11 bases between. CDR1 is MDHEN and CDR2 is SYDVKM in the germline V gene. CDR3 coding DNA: TGTGCCAGCAGTTTAGAGGCTGGGAACAATCAGCCCCAGCATTTT. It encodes CASSLEAGNNQPQHF.

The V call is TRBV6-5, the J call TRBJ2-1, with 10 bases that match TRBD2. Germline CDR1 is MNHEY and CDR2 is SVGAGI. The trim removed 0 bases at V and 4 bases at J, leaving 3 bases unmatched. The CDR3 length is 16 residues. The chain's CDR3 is CASSYSTLAGYNEQFF. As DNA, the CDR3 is TGTGCCAGCAGTTACTCAACACTAGCGGGGTACAATGAGCAGTTCTTC.

The CDR3 DNA sequence: TGTGCCAGCAGTTTATCAGGCTACGAGCAGTACTTC. Translated, it gives CASSLSGYEQYF. V usage is TRBV28 and J usage is TRBJ2-7, with unresolved D. CDR1 and CDR2 from the germline V gene are MDHEN and SYDVKM. V was clipped by 1 base and J by 3 bases, with 4 bases between them. The CDR3 spans 12 residues.

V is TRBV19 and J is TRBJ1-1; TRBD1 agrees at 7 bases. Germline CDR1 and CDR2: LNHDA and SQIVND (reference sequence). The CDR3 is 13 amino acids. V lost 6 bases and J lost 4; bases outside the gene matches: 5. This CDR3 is CASSQYRGTEAFF. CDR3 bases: TGTGCCAGTAGCCAATACAGGGGCACTGAAGCTTTCTTT.

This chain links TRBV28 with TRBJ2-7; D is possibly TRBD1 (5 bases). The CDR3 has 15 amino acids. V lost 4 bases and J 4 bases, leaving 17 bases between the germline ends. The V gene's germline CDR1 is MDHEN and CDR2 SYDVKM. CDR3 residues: CASSSTVSGRYEQYF. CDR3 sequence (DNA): TGTGCCAGCAGTTCGACAGTTTCTGGTCGGTACGAGCAGTACTTC.

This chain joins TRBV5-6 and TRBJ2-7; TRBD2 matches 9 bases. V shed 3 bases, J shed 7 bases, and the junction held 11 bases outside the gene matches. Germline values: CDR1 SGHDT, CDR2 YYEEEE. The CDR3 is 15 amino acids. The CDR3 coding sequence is TGTGCCAGCAGCTCGCTCTCAGGACTAGCGCGGGAGCAGTACTTC. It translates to CASSSLSGLAREQYF.

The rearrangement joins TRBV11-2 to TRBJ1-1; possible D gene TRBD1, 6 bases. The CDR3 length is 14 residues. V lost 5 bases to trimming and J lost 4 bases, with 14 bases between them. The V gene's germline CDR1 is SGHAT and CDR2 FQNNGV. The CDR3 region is CASSPTQGSTEAFF. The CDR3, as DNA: TGTGCCAGCAGCCCCACACAGGGTAGCACTGAAGCTTTCTTT.